This entry concerns a single T cell receptor (beta chain). Libraries were prepared by immunoSEQ multiplex PCR; TCRdb keeps only in-frame clonotypes and omits some of them. The table has about 490,000 clones, more than 75% seen once. In germline, CDR1 is SGHTA, CDR2 FQGNSA. The ends lost 5 bases at V and 7 bases at J; junction bases unmatched: 10. CDR3 size: 14 residues. This record belongs to a study of shared clonotypes between healthy human individuals. V and J are TRBV7-2 and TRBJ2-7; 8 bases are shared with TRBD2. This TCR was sampled from a woman between 40 and 50 years old in good health. Some clones in this sample may be carry-over from other donors' samples. Sequenced input: PBMCs. CDR3 nucleotide sequence: TGTGCCAGCAGCCCCAGCGGGAGAGTAGGGGAGCAGTACTTC. Translating gives CASSPSGRVGEQYF.